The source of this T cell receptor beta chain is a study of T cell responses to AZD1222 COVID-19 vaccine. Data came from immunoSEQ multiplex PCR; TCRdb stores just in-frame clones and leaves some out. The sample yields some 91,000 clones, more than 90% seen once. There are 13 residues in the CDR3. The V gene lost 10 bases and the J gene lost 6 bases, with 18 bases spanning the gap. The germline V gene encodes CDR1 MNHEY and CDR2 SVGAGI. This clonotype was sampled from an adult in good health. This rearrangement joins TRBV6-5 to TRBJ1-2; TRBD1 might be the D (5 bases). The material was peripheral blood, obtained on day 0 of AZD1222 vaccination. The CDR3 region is CATKRARVDGYTF. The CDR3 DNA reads TGTGCCACCAAGAGGGCCAGGGTGGATGGCTACACCTTC.